These T cell receptor beta chains were read from a single sample in a study of high-grade serous ovarian cancer treatment subgroups. Some clones are missing from TCRdb's copy, which holds only in-frame ones; the method was immunoSEQ multiplex PCR. The repertoire holds about 5,000 clones, with 75% to 80% as singletons. Sample: tumor tissue. Receptors were obtained from a human donor with high-grade serous ovarian cancer. The CDR3 runs from the conserved cysteine through the conserved F or W. D genes are given only for firm matches. Clone size appears in some rows only: once, few, many, or a class for an expanded clone.

abundance	v_gene	j_gene	d_gene	len	CDR3nt	CDR3aa
.	TRBV5-6	TRBJ2-7	TRBD1	14	TGTGCCAGCAGTGGGACAGGGTCCGCCTACGAGCAGTACTTC	CASSGTGSAYEQYF
.	TRBV4-2	TRBJ1-3	TRBD1	16	TGTGCCAGCAGCCAACCGACCGGGACAGGGGGAAACACCATATATTTT	CASSQPTGTGGNTIYF
once	TRBV9	TRBJ1-4	.	15	TGTGCCAGCAGCGTAGCCCCGGTGCAGGGTGAAAAACTGTTTTTT	CASSVAPVQGEKLFF
few	TRBV27	TRBJ1-3	TRBD1	18	TGTGCCAGCAGTTCCACTGGGACAGGCAGGTCCTCTGGAAACACCATATATTTT	CASSSTGTGRSSGNTIYF
.	TRBV5-1	TRBJ1-4	.	14	TGCGCCAGCAGCCTTGATCACGGGAATGAAAAACTGTTTTTT	CASSLDHGNEKLFF
.	TRBV14	TRBJ1-4	.	16	TGTGCCAGCAGCCAAGGCGTCATCACAACTAATGAAAAACTGTTTTTT	CASSQGVITTNEKLFF
.	TRBV18	TRBJ2-5	.	15	TGTGCCAGCTCACCCCAGGGACCCCTACAAGAGACCCAGTACTTC	CASSPQGPLQETQYF
.	TRBV25-1	TRBJ1-4	.	15	TGTGCCAGCAGTGAACCCACAGGGCCCTCTGAAAAACTGTTTTTT	CASSEPTGPSEKLFF
.	TRBV29-1	TRBJ1-1	TRBD1	13	TGCAGCGTTGGGAGTGGGACAGGCGGAGGAGCTTTCTTT	CSVGSGTGGGAFF
few	TRBV6-6	TRBJ1-5	TRBD1	15	TGTGCCAGCAGATTGACAGGGCATAGCAATCAGCCCCAGCATTTT	CASRLTGHSNQPQHF
.	TRBV19	TRBJ2-3	TRBD2	16	TGTGCCAGTAGTATGACTAGCGGGAGGTCCACAGATACGCAGTATTTT	CASSMTSGRSTDTQYF
.	TRBV2	TRBJ1-4	.	10	TGTGCCAGCACAGGAGAAAAACTGTTTTTT	CASTGEKLFF
.	TRBV7-8	TRBJ2-3	.	16	TGTGCCAGCAGCTTAGAGATCGGCGGGGGCACAGATACGCAGTATTTT	CASSLEIGGGTDTQYF
.	TRBV6-6	TRBJ2-5	TRBD2	16	TGTGCCAGCAGTACGCCGACTAGCGGGGGAGGAGGGACCCAGTACTTC	CASSTPTSGGGGTQYF
.	TRBV5-6	TRBJ2-4	.	13	TGTGCCAGCAGCTTGGCCGACGGGGTGGTTCAGTACTTC	CASSLADGVVQYF
.	TRBV5-4	TRBJ1-1	.	13	TGTGCCAGCAGCTTGATGGGGGCGGCTGAAGCTTTCTTT	CASSLMGAAEAFF
.	TRBV29-1	TRBJ2-1	TRBD2	14	TGCAGCGTTGACGGCGGGGGACCCTACAATGAGCAGTTCTTC	CSVDGGGPYNEQFF
.	TRBV4-3	TRBJ2-6	.	16	TGCGCCAGCAGCCAAGTTGAGGGGACCGGTGCCAACGTCCTGACTTTC	CASSQVEGTGANVLTF
.	TRBV10-3	TRBJ1-1	TRBD1	13	TGTGCCATCAGTGATTGGGACAGGGGGCAATCTTTCTTT	CAISDWDRGQSFF
.	TRBV11-2	TRBJ1-2	.	14	TGTGCCAGCAGCCAAAGTGAGGGGCTGGGTGGCTACACCTTC	CASSQSEGLGGYTF
.	TRBV5-5	TRBJ2-2	.	15	TGTGCCAGCAGCTTGGCCGACAGTTACACCGGGGAGCTGTTTTTT	CASSLADSYTGELFF
few	TRBV28	TRBJ1-5	TRBD1	14	TGTGCCAGCAGGACAGGGGGCAGTTATCAGCCCCAGCATTTT	CASRTGGSYQPQHF
.	TRBV7-9	TRBJ1-2	.	14	TGTGCCAGCAGCCATACCGGGACATCGTATGGCTACACCTTC	CASSHTGTSYGYTF
once	TRBV15	TRBJ1-6	.	20	TGTGCCACCAGCAGAGATTGGGGCGACAGGAAGAGCTCCTATAATTCACCCCTCCACTTT	CATSRDWGDRKSSYNSPLHF
.	TRBV29-1	TRBJ2-5	.	11	TGCAGCGTTGCGGGCCAAGAGACCCAGTACTTC	CSVAGQETQYF
.	TRBV5-8	TRBJ2-7	.	14	TGTGCCAGCAGCGCTCGCAGGGGTCCCTACGAGCAGTACTTC	CASSARRGPYEQYF
.	TRBV5-5	TRBJ1-5	.	15	TGTGCCAGCAGCTTGACAGATTATAGCAATCAGCCCCAGCATTTT	CASSLTDYSNQPQHF
.	TRBV19	TRBJ1-5	.	14	TGTGCCAGTAGTATCGTTTCATTCAATCAGCCCCAGCATTTT	CASSIVSFNQPQHF
.	TRBV7-9	TRBJ2-1	.	13	TGTGCCAGCAGCAGCCAGAGTAAAAATGAGCAGTTCTTC	CASSSQSKNEQFF
.	TRBV5-1	TRBJ1-1	.	14	TGCGCCAGCATAGAATCCGACGTGAACACTGAAGCTTTCTTT	CASIESDVNTEAFF
.	TRBV10-3	TRBJ2-1	.	14	TGTGCCACCCGGGACGCCCGCTCCTACAATGAGCAGTTCTTC	CATRDARSYNEQFF
.	TRBV9	TRBJ2-6	.	17	TGTGCCAGCAGCGTAGCGTTACTACCCTCTGGGGCCAACGTCCTGACTTTC	CASSVALLPSGANVLTF
.	TRBV11-1	TRBJ2-7	TRBD1	15	TGTGCCAGCAGCTCGCGGGACAGGGGGAACTACGAGCAGTACTTC	CASSSRDRGNYEQYF
once	TRBV6-4	TRBJ1-5	.	13	TGTGCCAGCAGTGACTCGAGGGATCAGCCCCAGCATTTT	CASSDSRDQPQHF
.	TRBV9	TRBJ2-6	.	16	TGTGCCAGCAGCGTAGCGCCAGGGCTCGGGGCCAACGTCCTGACTTTC	CASSVAPGLGANVLTF
.	TRBV18	TRBJ1-4	.	15	TGTGCCAGCTCACCAGGGGACACTAGGGGCGAAAAACTGTTTTTT	CASSPGDTRGEKLFF
.	TRBV7-9	TRBJ2-7	.	14	TGTGCCAGCAGCTTCCCAGGGGCTACCTACGAGCAGTACTTC	CASSFPGATYEQYF
.	TRBV5-4	TRBJ2-2	.	14	TGTGCCAGCAGAACAGGTGTAAACACCGGGGAGCTGTTTTTT	CASRTGVNTGELFF
medium-sized	TRBV5-1	TRBJ2-1	TRBD2	17	TGCGCCAGCAGCTTGTCGAGGACTAGCGGGGGCTACAATGAGCAGTTCTTC	CASSLSRTSGGYNEQFF
.	TRBV18	TRBJ2-3	.	15	TGTGCCAGCTCACCCCCGGGCGGGTACACAGATACGCAGTATTTT	CASSPPGGYTDTQYF